This T cell receptor (beta chain) was identified during a study of T-cell reconstitution after alpha-beta-depleted transplantation in children. Study outcomes and limitations: By about two months after transplant, alpha-beta T cells reportedly arose from several hundred graft clones that had expanded. When one year had passed after transplant, most T-cell counts and diversity came from newly produced T cells. The high TCRbeta diversity at day 60 in some patients came from surviving recipient T cells and thymic progenitors.

Preparing the TCRbeta library involved the use of unique molecular identifiers. TCRdb re-called the PCR reads with MiXCR, one entry per CDR3 protein. Here the sample spans 700,000 to 950,000 distinct CDR3 sequences, roughly 15% being singletons. The CDR3 spans 14 residues. Trimming cost V 7 bases and J 11 bases, with 23 bases left between them. Remarks on this clonotype: Its antigen is unknown.

The TCR originated in a male patient between 5 and 17 years old who had a stem cell transplant for acute lymphoblastic leukemia, so the T cells may come from the graft donor. This chain uses TRBV12-3 or TRBV12-4 with TRBJ1-1, with unresolved D. Sequences were derived from PBMCs, mostly from graft donor cells, sampled 360 days after TCRalphabeta/CD19-depleted stem cell transplant. The CDR3 is CASTYSSLKSGAFF. CDR3 sequence (DNA): TGTGCCAGCACTTACTCCTCACTCAAATCAGGTGCTTTCTTT.